The present entry profiles one T cell receptor beta chain with its context. This record belongs to a study of fetal regulatory T cell absence and autoimmunity. The length of the CDR3 is 14 residues. Germline-derived CDR1 and CDR2 are SGDLS and YYNGEE. V was shortened by 4 bases and J by 1 base, with 11 bases between the two germline ends. TCRdb's table, derived via immunoSEQ multiplex PCR, lists solely in-frame clones and lacks some. The profile shows approximately 46,000 clones, around 85% of them singletons. This clonotype was obtained from a newborn boy with IPEX syndrome. The chain has TRBV9 and TRBJ2-5, with D hard to call. The specimen was cord blood. CDR3 bases: TGTGCCAGCAGCCCCCATCGGAGCCAAGAGACCCAGTACTTC. Protein sequence: CASSPHRSQETQYF.